A selection of T cell receptor beta chains follows, all from one sample in a study of T cell repertoires in aging, cancer and after chemotherapy. TCRdb re-analysed the multiplex PCR reads in MiXCR, keeping a single row per CDR3 protein. This table holds around 1,800 distinct CDR3 sequences, roughly 38% found once. Source material: blood. These receptors all stem from a human donor with a solid tumor. The CDR3 runs from the conserved cysteine through the conserved F or W. The D gene is left open where the match is weak. A row's size may be missing; if present it is once, few, many or a size class.

TRBV6-5	-	large	TRBJ2-1	CASGGTHEQFF	TGTGCCAGCGGTGGGACACATGAGCAGTTCTTC
TRBV20-1	TRBD2	-	TRBJ2-7	CSQGRVSNEQYF	TGCAGCCAAGGGAGGGTCTCTAACGAGCAGTACTTC
TRBV19	-	few	TRBJ2-3	CASTTDTQYF	TGTGCCAGCACCACAGATACGCAGTATTTT
TRBV15	TRBD2	-	TRBJ2-1	CATSSLARLAGGDEQFF	TGTGCCACCAGCAGCTTAGCTCGACTAGCGGGGGGAGATGAGCAGTTCTTC
TRBV5-1	-	-	TRBJ2-7	CASSLGGSDAHEQYF	TGCGCCAGCAGCTTGGGGGGGTCCGACGCCCACGAGCAGTACTTC
TRBV6-2/TRBV6-3	-	-	TRBJ2-5	CASSYTPRDQGQETQYF	TGTGCCAGCAGTTACACCCCACGGGACCAAGGTCAAGAGACCCAGTACTTC
TRBV27	-	-	TRBJ2-3	CASSFKRADTDTQYF	TGTGCCAGCAGTTTTAAGCGGGCTGACACAGATACGCAGTATTTT
TRBV11-1	-	large	TRBJ2-2	CASSLTDTGELFF	TGTGCCAGCAGCTTAACGGACACCGGGGAGCTGTTTTTT
TRBV6-5	TRBD1	-	TRBJ1-2	CASKTGDGYGYTF	TGTGCCAGCAAAACAGGGGATGGCTATGGCTACACCTTC
TRBV19	-	few	TRBJ1-5	CASSLMEGRLTGQPQHF	TGTGCCAGTAGTCTAATGGAAGGACGGCTAACGGGCCAGCCCCAGCATTTT
TRBV7-2	-	-	TRBJ1-1	CASSLDRPGGNTEAFF	TGTGCCAGCAGCTTAGACAGGCCGGGCGGGAACACTGAAGCTTTCTTT
TRBV6-5	-	few	TRBJ2-3	CASTRATGASTDTQYF	TGTGCCAGCACTCGGGCTACCGGTGCCTCTACAGATACGCAGTATTTT
TRBV6-5	TRBD2	few	TRBJ2-1	CASSYSIVWRGRSNEQFF	TGTGCCAGCAGTTACTCGATTGTTTGGCGCGGGAGGAGCAATGAGCAGTTCTTC
TRBV20-1	-	-	TRBJ2-2	CSASPGEFLGQTGELFF	TGCAGTGCTAGTCCCGGAGAGTTCTTGGGGCAAACCGGGGAGCTGTTTTTT
TRBV30	TRBD1	-	TRBJ1-2	CAWTQGGVPTMGGYTF	TGTGCCTGGACCCAAGGGGGCGTGCCGACAATGGGTGGCTACACCTTC
TRBV7-9	-	-	TRBJ1-4	CASSLPVVGGNEKLFF	TGTGCCAGCAGCTTACCGGTGGTCGGAGGAAATGAAAAACTGTTTTTT
TRBV27	TRBD2	once	TRBJ2-7	CASRPDPSGYSYEQYF	TGTGCCAGCAGACCTGATCCTAGCGGTTACTCCTACGAGCAGTACTTC
TRBV7-9	-	once	TRBJ1-5	CASSPEGLSNQPQHF	TGTGCCAGCAGCCCCGAGGGGTTAAGCAATCAGCCCCAGCATTTT
TRBV7-9	-	once	TRBJ2-7	CASSLTSGLWYEQYF	TGTGCCAGCAGCTTAACCAGCGGTCTGTGGTACGAGCAGTACTTC
TRBV6-5	-	few	TRBJ1-6	CASSYSAEVGHSPLHF	TGTGCCAGCAGTTACTCCGCAGAGGTGGGACATTCACCCCTCCACTTT
TRBV13	-	few	TRBJ2-7	CASSFGTANVYEQYF	TGTGCCAGCAGTTTCGGGACCGCCAATGTCTACGAGCAGTACTTC
TRBV27	-	once	TRBJ1-6	CASSLTFGGNSPLHF	TGTGCCAGCAGTTTAACTTTCGGGGGTAACTCACCCCTCCACTTT
TRBV19	-	few	TRBJ2-5	CASSMGDQETQYF	TGTGCCAGTAGTATGGGTGACCAAGAGACCCAGTACTTC
TRBV6-5	TRBD1	few	TRBJ1-2	CATQEGASYGYTF	TGTGCCACCCAAGAGGGGGCGAGCTATGGCTACACCTTC
TRBV7-6	-	-	TRBJ2-2	CASSLDRDGELFF	TGTGCCAGCAGCTTAGATCGGGACGGGGAGCTGTTTTTT
TRBV6-2/TRBV6-3	-	-	TRBJ2-7	CASSLDPSIYEQYF	TGTGCCAGCAGTTTGGACCCCTCTATCTACGAGCAGTACTTC
TRBV7-9	-	-	TRBJ1-6	CASSDILNSPLHF	TGTGCCAGCAGCGACATTCTTAATTCACCCCTCCACTTT
TRBV7-6	TRBD2	large	TRBJ2-3	CASSETRTSGGGNTQYF	TGTGCCAGCAGCGAGACGCGGACTAGCGGGGGCGGTAATACGCAGTATTTT
TRBV6-2/TRBV6-3	TRBD2	-	TRBJ2-1	CASRYRGTSGSGGGNEQFF	TGTGCCAGCAGATACCGGGGGACTAGCGGGAGTGGAGGGGGTAATGAGCAGTTCTTC
TRBV20-1	-	few	TRBJ1-4	CGLLVNEKLFF	TGCGGATTACTAGTAAATGAAAAACTGTTTTTT
TRBV28	-	few	TRBJ2-3	CASSSGQFTQYF	TGTGCCAGCAGTTCCGGACAGTTTACGCAGTATTTT
TRBV6-2/TRBV6-3	-	once	TRBJ1-2	CASSPSDVSYGYTF	TGTGCCAGCAGTCCCTCGGACGTGAGCTATGGCTACACCTTC
TRBV6-6	-	-	TRBJ1-2	CASKETASNYGYTF	TGTGCCAGCAAGGAAACAGCTTCTAACTATGGCTACACCTTC
TRBV6-5	-	large	TRBJ2-1	CASSYDNEQFF	TGTGCCAGCAGTTACGACAATGAGCAGTTCTTC
TRBV6-5	TRBD1	-	TRBJ1-2	CASSSPRAGQRHGYTF	TGTGCCAGCAGTTCCCCCCGAGCGGGACAGCGCCATGGCTACACCTTC
TRBV7-5	-	-	TRBJ2-2	CARSSGQPTGELFF	TGTGCCAGAAGCTCGGGACAGCCCACCGGGGAGCTGTTTTTT
TRBV11-2	-	-	TRBJ2-3	CASSLGTGRTDTQYF	TGTGCCAGCAGCTTAGGTACAGGGAGGACAGATACGCAGTATTTT
TRBV19	-	few	TRBJ1-5	CASSQLQGDQPQHF	TGTGCCAGTAGTCAATTACAGGGTGATCAGCCCCAGCATTTT
TRBV20-1	TRBD1	-	TRBJ1-6	CSATRDRDSPLHF	TGCAGTGCTACCCGGGACAGGGATTCACCCCTCCACTTT
TRBV6-5	-	large	TRBJ2-1	CASSYSPHLGGITYNEQFF	TGTGCCAGCAGTTACTCTCCCCATTTAGGTGGGATAACCTACAATGAGCAGTTCTTC
TRBV20-1	-	-	TRBJ2-5	CSARGRARETQYF	TGCAGTGCTAGAGGACGGGCACGGGAGACCCAGTACTTC
TRBV6-5	TRBD2	-	TRBJ2-1	CASTIPQRTSGENEEGRDEQFF	TGTGCCAGCACTATCCCACAGAGGACTAGCGGGGAGAACGAGGAGGGTAGGGATGAGCAGTTCTTC
TRBV6-5	-	few	TRBJ2-1	CASSGNVNEQFF	TGTGCCAGCAGTGGGAACGTGAATGAGCAGTTCTTC
TRBV11-2	TRBD2	-	TRBJ2-5	CASSLGVGTSGPGETQYF	TGTGCCAGCAGCTTAGGCGTTGGGACTAGCGGCCCGGGGGAGACCCAGTACTTC
TRBV7-9	-	few	TRBJ2-3	CASSPGVTDTQYF	TGTGCCAGCAGCCCCGGGGTCACAGATACGCAGTATTTT